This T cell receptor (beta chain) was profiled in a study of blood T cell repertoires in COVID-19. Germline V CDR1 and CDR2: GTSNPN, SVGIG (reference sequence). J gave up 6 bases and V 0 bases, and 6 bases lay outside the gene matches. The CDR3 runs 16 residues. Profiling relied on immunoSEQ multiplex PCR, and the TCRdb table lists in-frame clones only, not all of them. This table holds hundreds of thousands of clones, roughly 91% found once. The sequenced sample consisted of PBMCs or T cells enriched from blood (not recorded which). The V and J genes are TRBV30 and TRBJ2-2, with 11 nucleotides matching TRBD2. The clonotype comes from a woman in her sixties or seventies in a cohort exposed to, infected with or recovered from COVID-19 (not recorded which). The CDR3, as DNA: TGTGCCTGGAGTGTACAAACTAGCGGGAGTTCCGGGGAGCTGTTTTTT. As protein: CAWSVQTSGSSGELFF.